Detailed here is one T cell receptor (beta chain). This specimen comes from a study of blood T cell repertoires in COVID-19. Overall study: Sites across the United States, Italy and Spain contributed samples from acute and convalescent COVID-19.

Profiling relied on immunoSEQ multiplex PCR, and the TCRdb table lists in-frame clones only, not all of them. The sample has approximately 100,000 clones, 75% to 90% seen once. The germline V gene encodes CDR1 SGHRS and CDR2 YFSETQ. The CDR3 runs to 16 residues. The germline V and J ends were trimmed by 1 base and 1 base, with 11 bases remaining between them. The sequence came from a woman aged 60-75 years with acute or convalescent COVID-19. The chain links TRBV5-1 to TRBJ2-2; unclear D gene. The source material was peripheral blood. DNA for the CDR3: TGCGCCAGCAGCTTGAAGGTTAGCTTGAACACCGGGGAGCTGTTTTTT. Its translation is CASSLKVSLNTGELFF.